The 6 T cell receptor beta chains below were found in one sample sequenced in a study of metastatic and nonmetastatic thyroid tumors. Ahead of thyroid surgery, no patient had received treatment of any kind. MiXCR reprocessed the PCR reads for TCRdb. The table has more than 6,500 clones, roughly 30% seen once; the top ten hold 13%. Sequencing was performed on adjacent normal tissue. These TCRs come from a female donor with papillary thyroid cancer or a benign thyroid nodule (not recorded which). Some clones in this sample may be carry-over from other donors' samples.

V usage is TRBV12-3 or TRBV12-4 and J usage is TRBJ2-7; TRBD2 aligns across 15 bases. J was trimmed by 7 bases and V by 8 bases; bases with no gene match: 15. The CDR3 is 17 amino acids. The CDR3 region has the DNA TGTGCCAGCTCCCCCTGGACTAGCGGGAGGGCCCGCGGGGAGCAGTACTTC. It yields the protein CASSPWTSGRARGEQYF.

The V gene is TRBV9, the J gene TRBJ2-2; TRBD1 matches at 7 bases. Germline CDR1 reads SGDLS; CDR2 reads YYNGEE. V was clipped by 4 bases and J by 4 bases; unmatched bases: 4. This CDR3 contains 14 residues. The CDR3 DNA reads as TGTGCCAGCAGCCGGGACAGAACCACCGGGGAGCTGTTTTTT. This codes for CASSRDRTTGELFF.

Within the sample, this clone is large (0.1 to 1%). Here the CDR3 DNA reads TGTGCCAGCAGTTTCGGGGGGAAAAACACCATATATTTT. Translated: CASSFGGKNTIYF. The rearrangement links TRBV12-3 or TRBV12-4 to TRBJ1-3; maybe TRBD1 (5 bases). Trimming pared 3 bases from V and 6 bases from J, leaving 9 bases between. CDR3 size: 13 residues.

This clone is judged large. J is TRBJ2-2 and V is TRBV12-3 or TRBV12-4; 11 bases map to TRBD1. The CDR3 runs to 16 residues. J lost 4 bases, V lost 6 bases, and 7 bases had no gene match. CDR3 in DNA: TGTGCCAGCAGAAAGGGACAGGGGGTGGCCACCGGGGAGCTGTTTTTT. Translation gives CASRKGQGVATGELFF.

This clone has more than one count but fewer than ten. The chain links TRBV6-2 or TRBV6-3 to TRBJ1-5; D unclear. In germline, CDR1 is MNHEY, CDR2 SVGEGT. This CDR3 comprises 11 residues. The CDR3 sequence: CTTPGGQPQHF. The CDR3 DNA sequence: TGTACGACCCCCGGAGGTCAGCCCCAGCATTTT.

With regard to this clone: The final CDR3 position lacks the conserved phenylalanine or tryptophan, pointing to a likely read error. The V call is TRBV27, the J call TRBJ1-1; unclear D gene. Germline V gives CDR1 MNHEY, CDR2 SMNVEV (reference sequence). The CDR3 is 16 residues long. Trimming shortened V by 6 bases and J by 4 bases, and 21 bases separated the two germline ends. The CDR3 sequence: CASRICDDVPRTEAFI. CDR3 sequence (DNA): TGTGCCAGCAGAATTTGCGACGACGTACCTCGCACTGAAGCTTTCATT.